The present TCR beta chain was sequenced within a study of shared clonotypes between healthy human individuals. As for the study in general: CD8 memory received one plate per donor, CD8 naive two, CD4 memory three and CD4 naive three.

With respect to this clone: Its target is not known.

Overall study results and limits: Sampling involved blood alone; tissue repertoires likely differ.

Replicate PCRs run on sorted subsets employed 150 to 250 ng DNA, some 33,000 T cell genomes. TCRdb keeps only in-frame clones here, not all; method: immunoSEQ multiplex PCR. Here the sample spans 1,400,000 or so clones, approximately 98.5% being singletons. CDR1 SGHRS and CDR2 YFSETQ come from the germline V gene. The CDR3 has 13 amino acids. Trimming pared 4 bases from V and 2 bases from J, leaving 8 bases between. This chain uses TRBV5-1 with TRBJ2-3, with D unclear. Sample: naive CD4+ T cells sorted from blood. This sample's subset: CD45RA+ positively selected. The receptor was isolated from a man between 25 and 39 years old in good health. The CDR3 protein is CASSGGFTDTQYF. The CDR3 DNA follows: TGCGCCAGCAGCGGTGGATTCACAGATACGCAGTATTTT.